This TCR beta chain derives from a study of blood T cell repertoires in COVID-19 (dated by TCRdb to about 2020). For the wider study: Samples from collaborators originated in the United States, Italy and Spain and spanned both the acute and convalescent phases of COVID-19. Where available, HLA class I and class II types were taken from metadata supplied by the sample provider and were not determined by assay-based typing. Deeply sampled blood TCRbeta repertoires from subjects exposed to, actively infected with, or recovered from COVID-19 were included in the dataset. The material from the prospective study consisted of cDNA or gDNA derived from T cells, B-cell-depleted T cells, or PBMCs. The sample metadata nearly always contained a de-identified subject ID, COVID-19 status, age in years and sex. The repertoires were made available in a free public database intended to serve as a resource for research on the immune response to SARS-CoV-2. The samples were drawn from two sources: the first 160 participants of the ongoing ImmuneRACE study, and 1,000 to 1,500 subjects contributed by 6 global collaborators.

On this clone: Its binding antigen is unknown. Base quality data are lacking; no much larger clone is found one base away.

One collaborating source in Seattle enrolled patients while the patients were actively infected and followed the patients over time throughout the course of disease. The collaborating institutions used their own protocols to collect whole blood in K2EDTA tubes. For TCRbeta analysis, collaborators shipped samples in one of three forms: frozen whole blood, isolated PBMCs, or DNA extracted from either of those sample types. TCRbeta CDR3 regions were amplified from genomic DNA using the immunoSEQ Assay, a bias-controlled multiplex PCR. For the original study's pipeline: The number of nucleated cells in each sample was estimated by amplification of reference gene primers within the assay. To quantify the absolute abundance of each unique TCRbeta CDR3 rearrangement, sequence reads were collapsed and filtered. Productive Simpson clonality was computed per sample as the square root of Simpson's diversity index over productive rearrangements. The table comes from immuneACCESS by way of TCRdb, which keeps in-frame sequences with V and J called. Part of the clones is missing from these tables; in studies checked, under half for an unresolved V gene and the rest for unknown reasons. The V and J calls and the clone size are those of that table, but D and trimming were determined from the DNA. Within this sample are approximately 140,000 clones, with 65% to 85% of them counted one time only. The top ten clonotypes cover about 8.1% of the sample.

Beyond this particular receptor, the publication reports: The amount of clinical and demographic metadata varied by source and participant and was provided uncurated.

The CDR3 runs 12 residues from the cysteine to the phenylalanine. The entry retains the CDR3 DNA only, 36 bases that are in frame from base 1. Germline trimming amounts to 5 bases on V and 2 bases on J, with 3 as the count of junction bases outside the gene matches. For CDR1 and CDR2, the germline V gene lists SQVTM and ANQGSEA. This TCR derives from a man aged 25 to 45 with COVID-19, enrolled during active disease. The sequenced sample consisted of peripheral blood. The V and J genes are TRBV29-1 and TRBJ2-7; 7 bases in between match TRBD2. The CDR3 has the sequence CSVPAGTYEQYF. The DNA sequence is TGCAGCGTTCCAGCGGGAACCTACGAGCAGTACTTC.